Shown below are 27 T cell receptor beta chains from a single sample sequenced in a study of regulatory T cells in long-lasting Graves disease. The time point is: persistent/refractory GD, antithyroid drugs over 5 years with positive TRAb. PBMC-extracted RNA yielded the TCR library. Sequencing libraries for TCR beta were prepared with iRepertoire HTBI primers and Arm-PCR of CDR3 regions. Each CDR3 protein is one row after TCRdb ran MiXCR on the multiplex PCR reads. The table shows approximately 400,000 distinct CDR3 sequences, with more than 20% occurring only once. This specimen was peripheral blood mononuclear cells (PBMCs), taken when the disease was refractory, from a patient treated with antithyroid drugs. The receptors shown here come from a female donor with Graves disease.

This clonotype was seen ten or more times. The rearrangement joins TRBV28 to TRBJ2-5; 8 nucleotides align to TRBD2. The junction had 1 base not matched to a gene; V was cut back by 4 bases and J by 0 bases. CDR3 length: 14 residues. Germline CDR1 MDHEN, CDR2 SYDVKM. The CDR3 bases are TGTGCCAGCAGTTCGGGGGGGGACCAAGAGACCCAGTACTTC. Translating it yields CASSSGGDQETQYF.

The chain uses TRBV20-1 and TRBJ2-2; 8 bases match TRBD2. CDR1 and CDR2 (germline): DFQATT, SNEGSKA (reference sequence). V gave up 0 bases and J gave up 7 bases; unmatched junction bases: 10. The CDR3 covers 16 residues. The chain's CDR3 is CSARDLVSREVGELFF. The CDR3 DNA reads TGCAGTGCTAGAGATTTGGTCTCGCGGGAGGTCGGGGAGCTGTTTTTT.

The chain joins TRBV20-1 to TRBJ2-7, with a possible D match to TRBD2 (6 bases). Looked up from germline, CDR1 is DFQATT and CDR2 is SNEGSKA (reference sequence). Trimming removed 5 bases at V and 0 bases at J, with 17 bases between. This CDR3 contains 15 residues. The CDR3 is CSAHGGSRGSYEQYF. In DNA form, the CDR3 reads TGCAGTGCTCATGGGGGTTCGCGGGGCTCCTACGAGCAGTACTTC.

This clonotype has at least ten counts. V usage is TRBV28 and J usage is TRBJ2-7; D is undetermined. The CDR3 sequence is 13 residues long. The ends were cut back, 2 bases at V and 6 bases at J, with 11 bases in the middle. CDR1 MDHEN and CDR2 SYDVKM come from the germline V gene. DNA of the CDR3: TGTGCCAGCAGTTTAATAATGTCGTCCGAGCAGTACTTC. It translates to CASSLIMSSEQYF.

This clonotype was seen at least ten times. This sequence joins TRBV28 and TRBJ2-2; 7 bases fit TRBD1. The germline gives CDR1 MDHEN, CDR2 SYDVKM. The length of the CDR3 is 15 residues. The V gene end was trimmed by 4 bases and the J gene end by 1 base; junction bases not matched to a gene: 3. The CDR3 nucleotides are TGTGCCAGCAGTTGGACAGGAAGGAACACCGGGGAGCTGTTTTTT. Its protein is CASSWTGRNTGELFF.

This clonotype was seen a handful of times. The chain joins TRBV6-1 to TRBJ1-5; 10 bases are a match to TRBD1. V gave up 6 bases and J gave up 4 bases; unmatched junction bases: 3. The CDR3 consists of 14 residues. Looked up from germline, CDR1 is MNHNS and CDR2 is SASEGT. The DNA for the CDR3 is TGTGCCAGCAGGGGGACAGGGGAAAATCAGCCCCAGCATTTT. Its translation: CASRGTGENQPQHF.

This chain uses TRBV11-2 with TRBJ2-1, with 9 bases identical to TRBD2. V gave up 1 base and J gave up 5 bases; unmatched junction bases: 12. The CDR3 runs to 18 residues. Per germline, CDR1 SGHAT and CDR2 FQNNGV. CDR3 bases: TGTGCCAGCAGCTTAGGTTACGGGCTAGCGGGACTTAACAATGAGCAGTTCTTC. Its translation is CASSLGYGLAGLNNEQFF.

V is TRBV20-1 and J is TRBJ2-5; D is possibly TRBD1 or TRBD2 (6 bases each). Germline CDR1 and CDR2: DFQATT and SNEGSKA (reference sequence). The CDR3 sequence is 15 residues long. Trimming removed 5 bases from V and 7 bases from J, with 23 bases in between. CDR3 bases: TGCAGTGCTGGGATGCCGGGGGCGAGAACGGGGACCCAGTACTTC. It codes for CSAGMPGARTGTQYF.

A few counts support this clonotype. The genes are TRBV25-1 and TRBJ1-2; D possibly corresponds to TRBD1 (5 bases). CDR1 and CDR2 from the germline V gene are MGHDK and SYGVNS. With 6 bases removed from V and 3 bases from J, the gap between germline ends came to 11 bases. The CDR3 covers 13 residues. CDR3 coding DNA: TGTGCCAGCAGCACCTTAGGGGACTATGGCTACACCTTC. Translating gives CASSTLGDYGYTF.

This clonotype was detected a few times. The chain recombines TRBV6-6 with TRBJ1-2, with 7 positions matching TRBD1. The V gene's germline CDR1 is MNHNY and CDR2 SVGAGI (reference sequence). The CDR3 loop spans 15 amino acids. V shed 0 bases, J shed 3 bases, and the junction held 4 bases outside the gene matches. CDR3 DNA: TGTGCCAGCAGTTACTCGTTTACAGGGGACTATGGCTACACCTTC. It yields the protein CASSYSFTGDYGYTF.

This clonotype was found a few times. This rearrangement joins TRBV7-9 to TRBJ2-2; weak D call: TRBD1 (6 bases). This CDR3 has 16 amino acids. Germline V gene lookup returns CDR1 SEHNR and CDR2 FQNEAQ (reference sequence). With 2 bases removed from V and 1 base from J, the gap between germline ends came to 11 bases. This CDR3 reads CASSLFGQMNTGELFF. In DNA form, the CDR3 reads TGTGCCAGCAGCTTATTCGGACAGATGAACACCGGGGAGCTGTTTTTT.

The chain combines TRBV20-1 with TRBJ1-2; D unresolved. Per the germline V gene, CDR1 is DFQATT and CDR2 is SNEGSKA (reference sequence). The CDR3 length is 13 residues. Deletions cut 3 bases from V and 5 bases from J, with 13 bases between. The CDR3 region has the DNA TGCAGTGCTAGGTCGGCGGAAAGTTATGGCTACACCTTC. This sequence encodes CSARSAESYGYTF.

On this clonotype: A read error may be the cause here, since a much bigger clone is one base away. The chain combines TRBV20-1 with TRBJ2-7; tentative D call: TRBD1 (5 bases). With 3 bases removed from V and 6 bases from J, the gap between germline ends came to 24 bases. The CDR3 totals 16 residues. CDR1 and CDR2 from the germline V gene are DFQATT and SNEGSKA (reference sequence). CDR3 nucleotides: TGCAGTGCTAGTTCGTTACAGGACACTATTCCCTGCGAGCAGTACTTC. It is translated as CSASSLQDTIPCEQYF.

The V gene is TRBV27, the J gene TRBJ2-7; unclear D gene. This CDR3 has 14 amino acids. V dropped 2 bases and J dropped 3 bases, with 11 bases sitting between them. CDR1 and CDR2 from the germline V gene are MNHEY and SMNVEV (reference sequence). CDR3 region: CASSLKDTFYEQYF. CDR3 DNA sequence: TGTGCCAGCAGTTTAAAAGACACCTTCTACGAGCAGTACTTC.

This clonotype occurred a few times. The chain is built from TRBV4-3 and TRBJ1-6; D unresolved. Looked up from germline, CDR1 is LGHNA and CDR2 is YSLEER. The V gene lost 0 bases and the J gene lost 14 bases, with 14 bases spanning the gap. This CDR3 region has 14 residues. The DNA for the CDR3 is TGCGCCAGCAGCCAAGATGACGGCAGTCCAACCCTCCACTTT. The encoded protein is CASSQDDGSPTLHF.

This clonotype has ten or more counts. This chain connects TRBV7-2 to TRBJ1-2; 7 nucleotides align to TRBD1. The CDR3 is 14 amino acids. Germline lookup yields CDR1 SGHTA and CDR2 FQGNSA. The junction had 6 bases not matched to a gene; V was cut back by 3 bases and J by 5 bases. CDR3 nucleotides: TGTGCCAGCAGCTTTCCCGACAGGGAGTATGGCTACACCTTC. It specifies CASSFPDREYGYTF.

This clonotype was observed a handful of times. V gene TRBV28 combines with J gene TRBJ2-1; tentative D call: TRBD2 (5 bases). CDR3 length: 14 residues. Trimming pared 6 bases from V and 1 base from J, leaving 10 bases between. Germline assignment: CDR1 MDHEN and CDR2 SYDVKM. The CDR3 spells CASSRSVSYNEQFF. The CDR3 DNA is TGTGCCAGCAGCCGTAGCGTTTCCTACAATGAGCAGTTCTTC.

This chain uses TRBV30 with TRBJ2-3; maybe TRBD2 (5 bases). The germline V gene has CDR1 GTSNPN and CDR2 SVGIG (reference sequence). V was cut by 4 bases and J by 6 bases, with 17 bases left in between. The CDR3 is made up of 14 amino acids. In DNA form, the CDR3 reads TGTGCCTGGAACCCGGGAATTGGCGCTGATACGCAGTATTTT. This gives the protein CAWNPGIGADTQYF.

This chain connects TRBV6-1 to TRBJ2-5; 14 bases line up with TRBD2. CDR1 is MNHNS, CDR2 SASEGT, per germline. Trimming took 5 bases from V and 5 from J; bases not matched to a gene: 7. The CDR3 is made up of 16 amino acids. DNA for the CDR3: TGTGCCAGCAGTAGGGGGACTAGCGGGAGTTCGGAGACCCAGTACTTC. Its protein product is CASSRGTSGSSETQYF.

The chain joins TRBV7-9 to TRBJ2-7, with D perhaps TRBD2 (6 bases). Germline V lookup: CDR1 SEHNR, CDR2 FQNEAQ (reference sequence). The CDR3 sequence is 14 residues long. V shed 4 bases and J shed 0 bases, with 10 bases lying between them. The DNA of the CDR3 is TGTGCCAGCAGCTCCCGGGAGAACTCCTACGAGCAGTACTTC. Encoded protein: CASSSRENSYEQYF. Full variable domain (outside the CDR3, taken from reference TRBV7-9 and TRBJ2-7): DTGVSQNPRHKITKRGQNVTFRCDPISEHNRLYWYRQTLGQGPEFLTYFQNEAQLEKSRLLSDRFSAERPKGSFSTLEIQRTEQGDSAMYLCASSSRENSYEQYFGPGTRLTVT.

Only a few counts were recorded for this clonotype. V gene TRBV25-1 combines with J gene TRBJ2-5; tentatively, D is TRBD2 (5 bases). The V end was cut by 6 bases, the J end by 7 bases, with 15 bases between. This CDR3 comprises 13 residues. Germline V gives CDR1 MGHDK, CDR2 SYGVNS. CDR3 loop: CASRMTGFGTQYF. The CDR3, as DNA: TGTGCCAGCAGGATGACGGGGTTTGGGACCCAGTACTTC.

The J gene is TRBJ2-5, the V gene TRBV6-2 or TRBV6-3, with 8 nucleotides matching TRBD2. CDR1 is MNHEY and CDR2 is SVGEGT in the germline V gene. V lost 0 bases and J lost 3; bases outside the gene matches: 3. This CDR3 comprises 15 residues. The CDR3 DNA reads as TGTGCCAGCAGTTACTCACTAGCGGTTAAAGAGACCCAGTACTTC. Translation: CASSYSLAVKETQYF.

V gene TRBV4-1 combines with J gene TRBJ2-2; 8 nucleotides align to TRBD2. Germline CDR1 reads MGHRA; CDR2 reads YSYEKL. CDR3 length: 17 amino acids. The junction had 6 bases not matched to a gene; V was cut back by 1 base and J by 2 bases. The CDR3 loop reads CASSQVSLAENTGELFF. For the CDR3, the DNA is TGCGCCAGCAGCCAAGTTTCACTAGCGGAAAACACCGGGGAGCTGTTTTTT.

V gene TRBV11-1 combines with J gene TRBJ2-1, with D tentatively TRBD2 (6 bases). In germline, CDR1 is SGHAT, CDR2 FQDESV (reference sequence). Trimming removed 5 bases at V and 4 bases at J, with 12 bases between. This CDR3 is built from 14 residues. The CDR3 DNA is TGTGCCAGCAGCGCGGGACTTGTTTACAATGAGCAGTTCTTC. Protein sequence: CASSAGLVYNEQFF.

This clonotype was seen a handful of times. V and J are TRBV5-6 and TRBJ2-5; no reliable D call. The germline V and J ends were trimmed by 0 bases and 3 bases, with 12 bases remaining between them. In germline, CDR1 is SGHDT, CDR2 YYEEEE. The CDR3 covers 15 residues. The chain's CDR3 is CASSLGVASEETQYF. DNA of the CDR3: TGTGCCAGCAGCTTGGGAGTCGCGAGTGAAGAGACCCAGTACTTC.

This clonotype was observed at least ten times. The V gene is TRBV28, the J gene TRBJ1-5; 9 bases match TRBD1. Per the germline V gene, CDR1 is MDHEN and CDR2 is SYDVKM. V dropped 5 bases and J dropped 7; count of bases not matched to a gene: 9. CDR3 length: 15 amino acids. The DNA for the CDR3 is TGTGCCAGCAGTACTCCGGGACAGGGATACCAGCCCCAGCATTTT. This encodes CASSTPGQGYQPQHF.

This clonotype was counted ten times or more. The chain recombines TRBV28 with TRBJ2-7; possible D gene TRBD2, 6 bases. Germline V gene lookup returns CDR1 MDHEN and CDR2 SYDVKM. The CDR3 consists of 15 residues. Trimming removed 4 bases from V and 5 bases from J, with 18 bases in between. CDR3 region: CASSSSQAGINEQYF. CDR3 nucleotide sequence: TGTGCCAGCAGTTCCTCCCAGGCGGGGATCAACGAGCAGTACTTC. The variable domain in full, with the rest retrieved from reference TRBV28 and TRBJ2-7, is DVKVTQSSRYLVKRTGEKVFLECVQDMDHENMFWYRQDPGLGLRLIYFSYDVKMKEKGDIPEGYSVSREKKERFSLILESASTNQTSMYLCASSSSQAGINEQYFGPGTRLTVT.